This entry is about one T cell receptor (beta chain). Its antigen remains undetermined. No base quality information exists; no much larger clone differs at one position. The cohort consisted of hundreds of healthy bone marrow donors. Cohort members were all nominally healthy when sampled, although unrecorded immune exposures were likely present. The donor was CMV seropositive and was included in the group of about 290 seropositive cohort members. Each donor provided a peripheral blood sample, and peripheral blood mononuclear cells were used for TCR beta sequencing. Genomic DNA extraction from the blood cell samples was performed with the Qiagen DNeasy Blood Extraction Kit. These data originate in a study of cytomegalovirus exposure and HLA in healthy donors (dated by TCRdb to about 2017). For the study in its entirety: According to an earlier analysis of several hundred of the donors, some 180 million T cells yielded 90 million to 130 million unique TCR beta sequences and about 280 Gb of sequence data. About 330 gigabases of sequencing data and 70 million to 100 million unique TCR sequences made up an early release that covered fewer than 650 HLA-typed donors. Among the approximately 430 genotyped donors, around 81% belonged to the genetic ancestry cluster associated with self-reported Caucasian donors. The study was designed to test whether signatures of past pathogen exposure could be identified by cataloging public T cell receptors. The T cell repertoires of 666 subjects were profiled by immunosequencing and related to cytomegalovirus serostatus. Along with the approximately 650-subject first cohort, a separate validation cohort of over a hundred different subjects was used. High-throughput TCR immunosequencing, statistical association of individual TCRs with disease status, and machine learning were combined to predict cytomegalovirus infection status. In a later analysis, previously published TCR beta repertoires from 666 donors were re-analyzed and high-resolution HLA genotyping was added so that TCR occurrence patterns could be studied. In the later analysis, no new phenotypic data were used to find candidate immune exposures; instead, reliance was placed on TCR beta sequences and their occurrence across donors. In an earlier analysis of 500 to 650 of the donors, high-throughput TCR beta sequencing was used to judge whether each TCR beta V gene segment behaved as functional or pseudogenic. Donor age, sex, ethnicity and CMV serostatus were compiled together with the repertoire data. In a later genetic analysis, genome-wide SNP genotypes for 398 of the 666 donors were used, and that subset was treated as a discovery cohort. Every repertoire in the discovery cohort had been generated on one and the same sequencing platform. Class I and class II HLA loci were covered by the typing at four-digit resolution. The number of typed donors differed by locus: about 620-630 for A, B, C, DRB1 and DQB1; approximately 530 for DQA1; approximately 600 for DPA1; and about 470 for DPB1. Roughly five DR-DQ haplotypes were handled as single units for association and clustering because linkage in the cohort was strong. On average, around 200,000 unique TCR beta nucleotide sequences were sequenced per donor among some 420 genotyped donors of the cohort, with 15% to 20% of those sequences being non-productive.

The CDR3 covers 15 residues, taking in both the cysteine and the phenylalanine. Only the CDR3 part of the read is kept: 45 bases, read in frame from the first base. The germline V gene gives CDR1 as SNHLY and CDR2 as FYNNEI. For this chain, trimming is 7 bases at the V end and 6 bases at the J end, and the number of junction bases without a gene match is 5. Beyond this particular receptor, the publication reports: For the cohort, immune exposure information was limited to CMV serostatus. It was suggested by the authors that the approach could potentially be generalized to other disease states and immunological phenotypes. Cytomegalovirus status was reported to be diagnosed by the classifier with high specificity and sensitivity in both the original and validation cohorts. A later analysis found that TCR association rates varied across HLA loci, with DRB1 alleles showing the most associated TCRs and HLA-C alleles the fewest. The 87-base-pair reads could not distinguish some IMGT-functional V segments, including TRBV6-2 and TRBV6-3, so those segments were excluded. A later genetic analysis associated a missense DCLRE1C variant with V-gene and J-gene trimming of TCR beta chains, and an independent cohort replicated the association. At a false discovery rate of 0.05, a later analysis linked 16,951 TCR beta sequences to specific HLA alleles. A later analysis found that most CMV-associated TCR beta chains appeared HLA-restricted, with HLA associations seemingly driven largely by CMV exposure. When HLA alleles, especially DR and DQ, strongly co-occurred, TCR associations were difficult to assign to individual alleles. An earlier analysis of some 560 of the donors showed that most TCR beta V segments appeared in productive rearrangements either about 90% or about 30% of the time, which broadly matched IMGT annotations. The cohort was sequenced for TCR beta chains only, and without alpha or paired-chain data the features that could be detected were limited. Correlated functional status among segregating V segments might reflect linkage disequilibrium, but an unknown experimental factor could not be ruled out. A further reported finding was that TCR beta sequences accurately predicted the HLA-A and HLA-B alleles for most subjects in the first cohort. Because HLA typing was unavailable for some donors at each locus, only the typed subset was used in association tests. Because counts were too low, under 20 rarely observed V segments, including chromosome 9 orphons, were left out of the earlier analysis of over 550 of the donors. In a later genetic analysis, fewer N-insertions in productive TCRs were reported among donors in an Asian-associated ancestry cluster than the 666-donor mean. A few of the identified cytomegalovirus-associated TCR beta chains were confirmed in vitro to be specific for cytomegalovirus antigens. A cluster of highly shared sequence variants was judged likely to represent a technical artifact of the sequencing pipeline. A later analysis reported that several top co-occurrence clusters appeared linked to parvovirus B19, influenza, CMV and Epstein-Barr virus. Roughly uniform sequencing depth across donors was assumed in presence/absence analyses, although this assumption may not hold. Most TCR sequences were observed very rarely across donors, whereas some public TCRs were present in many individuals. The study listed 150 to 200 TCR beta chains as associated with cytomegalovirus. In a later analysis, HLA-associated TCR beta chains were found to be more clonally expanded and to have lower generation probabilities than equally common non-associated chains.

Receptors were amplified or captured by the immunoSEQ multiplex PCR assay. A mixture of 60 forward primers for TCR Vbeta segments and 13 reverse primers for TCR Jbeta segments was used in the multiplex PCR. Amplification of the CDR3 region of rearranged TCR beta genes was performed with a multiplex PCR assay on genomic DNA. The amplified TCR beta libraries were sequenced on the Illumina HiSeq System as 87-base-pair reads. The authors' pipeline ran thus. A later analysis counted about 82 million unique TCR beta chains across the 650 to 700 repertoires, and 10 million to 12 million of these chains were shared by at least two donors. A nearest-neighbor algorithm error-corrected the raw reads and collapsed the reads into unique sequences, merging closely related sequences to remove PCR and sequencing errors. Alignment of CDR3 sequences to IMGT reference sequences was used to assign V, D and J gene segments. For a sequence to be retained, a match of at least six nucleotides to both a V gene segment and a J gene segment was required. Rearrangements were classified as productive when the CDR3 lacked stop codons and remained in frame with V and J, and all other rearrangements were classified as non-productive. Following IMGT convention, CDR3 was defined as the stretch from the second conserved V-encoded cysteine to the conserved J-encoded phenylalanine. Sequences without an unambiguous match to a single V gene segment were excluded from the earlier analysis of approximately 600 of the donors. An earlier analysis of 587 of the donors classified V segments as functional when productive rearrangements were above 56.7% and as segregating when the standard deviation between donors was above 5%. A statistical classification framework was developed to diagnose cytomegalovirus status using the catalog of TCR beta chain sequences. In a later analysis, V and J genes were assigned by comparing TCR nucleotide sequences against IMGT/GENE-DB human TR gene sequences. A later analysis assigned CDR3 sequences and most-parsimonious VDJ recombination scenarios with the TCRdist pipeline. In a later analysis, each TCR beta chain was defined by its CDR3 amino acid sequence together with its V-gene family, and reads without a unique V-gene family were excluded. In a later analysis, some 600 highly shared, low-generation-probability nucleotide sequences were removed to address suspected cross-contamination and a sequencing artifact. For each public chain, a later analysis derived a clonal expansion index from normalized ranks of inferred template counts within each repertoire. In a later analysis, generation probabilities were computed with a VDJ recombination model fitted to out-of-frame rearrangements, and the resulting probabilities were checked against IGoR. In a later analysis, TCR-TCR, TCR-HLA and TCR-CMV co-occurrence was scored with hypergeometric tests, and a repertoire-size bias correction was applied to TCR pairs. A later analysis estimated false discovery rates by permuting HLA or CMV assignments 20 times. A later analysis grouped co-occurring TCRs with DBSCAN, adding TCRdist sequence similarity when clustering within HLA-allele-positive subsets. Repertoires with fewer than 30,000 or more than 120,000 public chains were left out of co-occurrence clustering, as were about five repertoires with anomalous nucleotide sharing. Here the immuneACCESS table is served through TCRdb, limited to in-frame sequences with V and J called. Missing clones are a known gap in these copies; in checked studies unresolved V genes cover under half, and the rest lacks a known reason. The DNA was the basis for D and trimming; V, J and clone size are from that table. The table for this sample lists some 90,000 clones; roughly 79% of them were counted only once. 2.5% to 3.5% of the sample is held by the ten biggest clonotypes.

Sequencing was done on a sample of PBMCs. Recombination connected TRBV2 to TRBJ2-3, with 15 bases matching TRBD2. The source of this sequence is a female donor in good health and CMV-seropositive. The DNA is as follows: TGTGCCAGCACCACCGGGACTAGCGGGAGGGATACGCAGTATTTT. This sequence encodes CASTTGTSGRDTQYF.